The rows below give T cell receptor beta chains drawn from one sample of a study of T-cell memory formation after mild COVID-19. MiXCR, applied by TCRdb to the 5' RACE reads, yields one record per CDR3 protein. The data hold more than 250,000 distinct CDR3 sequences, with about a sixth observed a single time. The sequenced sample consisted of PBMCs or a T cell subset sorted from them (not recorded which). All receptors derive from a man aged 18 to 30 who had mild COVID-19 (a few samples of this study predate the infection). Cell type and time point are not known. Each CDR3 is given with its conserved first and last residue. D genes are given only for firm matches. The size of a clone is reported for some rows only, either as once, few or many, or as a class for expanded clones.

J gene: TRBJ1-5
V gene: TRBV10-3
D gene: .
clone size: few
CDR3 protein: CAISFGGSGNQPQHF
CDR3 DNA: TGTGCCATCAGCTTTGGGGGGTCGGGCAATCAGCCCCAGCATTTT

J gene: TRBJ2-7
V gene: TRBV7-8
D gene: TRBD2
clone size: many
CDR3 protein: CASSSSGGLYEQYF
CDR3 DNA: TGTGCCAGCAGCAGTAGCGGGGGGCTCTACGAGCAGTACTTC

J gene: TRBJ2-5
V gene: TRBV7-2
D gene: TRBD2
clone size: .
CDR3 protein: CASSFRSSGGPIEETQYF
CDR3 DNA: TGTGCCAGCAGCTTCAGGTCTAGCGGGGGGCCGATTGAAGAGACCCAGTACTTC

J gene: TRBJ2-7
V gene: TRBV10-2
D gene: .
clone size: .
CDR3 protein: CASSEGGFYEQYF
CDR3 DNA: TGCGCCAGCAGTGAAGGCGGATTCTACGAGCAGTACTTC

J gene: TRBJ2-3
V gene: TRBV5-1
D gene: .
clone size: .
CDR3 protein: CASSLGAPTDTQYF
CDR3 DNA: TGCGCCAGCAGCTTGGGGGCACCAACAGATACGCAGTATTTT

J gene: TRBJ2-4
V gene: TRBV9
D gene: .
clone size: many
CDR3 protein: CASSVDPGRHDLAKNIQYF
CDR3 DNA: TGTGCCAGCAGCGTAGACCCGGGAAGACACGACCTAGCCAAAAACATTCAGTACTTC

J gene: TRBJ2-2
V gene: TRBV4-1
D gene: .
clone size: few
CDR3 protein: CASSPRQNTGELFF
CDR3 DNA: TGCGCCAGCAGCCCGAGGCAGAACACCGGGGAGCTGTTTTTT

J gene: TRBJ2-1
V gene: TRBV6-5
D gene: .
clone size: .
CDR3 protein: CASSHLTSLSSYNEQFF
CDR3 DNA: TGTGCCAGCAGTCACCTGACATCTCTGAGCTCCTACAATGAGCAGTTCTTC

J gene: TRBJ2-3
V gene: TRBV4-1
D gene: .
clone size: .
CDR3 protein: CASSQEAASDTQYF
CDR3 DNA: TGCGCCAGCAGCCAGGAAGCGGCCTCCGATACGCAGTATTTT

J gene: TRBJ2-7
V gene: TRBV7-9
D gene: .
clone size: .
CDR3 protein: CASGGEQYF
CDR3 DNA: TGTGCCAGCGGGGGCGAGCAGTACTTC

J gene: TRBJ2-1
V gene: TRBV7-3
D gene: TRBD1
clone size: few
CDR3 protein: CASSMGQYNEQFF
CDR3 DNA: TGTGCCAGCAGCATGGGACAGTACAATGAGCAGTTCTTC

J gene: TRBJ1-2
V gene: TRBV4-3
D gene: .
clone size: few
CDR3 protein: CASSQTRFQFYGYTF
CDR3 DNA: TGCGCCAGCAGCCAAACAAGGTTCCAGTTCTATGGCTACACCTTC

J gene: TRBJ2-3
V gene: TRBV5-1
D gene: .
clone size: many
CDR3 protein: CASNEQGSDTQYF
CDR3 DNA: TGCGCCAGCAACGAACAGGGATCAGATACGCAGTATTTT

J gene: TRBJ2-1
V gene: TRBV2
D gene: .
clone size: .
CDR3 protein: CASRVRGEQFF
CDR3 DNA: TGTGCCAGCCGGGTCCGGGGTGAGCAGTTCTTC

J gene: TRBJ2-6
V gene: TRBV10-3
D gene: .
clone size: many
CDR3 protein: CAISESIGTGANVLTF
CDR3 DNA: TGTGCCATCAGTGAGTCGATCGGGACTGGGGCCAACGTCCTGACTTTC

J gene: TRBJ2-7
V gene: TRBV5-1
D gene: TRBD1
clone size: .
CDR3 protein: CASSLPGTGVSYEQYF
CDR3 DNA: TGCGCCAGCAGCTTGCCCGGGACAGGGGTCTCCTACGAGCAGTACTTC

J gene: TRBJ2-5
V gene: TRBV2
D gene: TRBD1
clone size: few
CDR3 protein: CASSVRTGQETQYF
CDR3 DNA: TGTGCCAGCAGTGTTCGGACAGGGCAAGAGACCCAGTACTTC

J gene: TRBJ1-1
V gene: TRBV27
D gene: .
clone size: few
CDR3 protein: CASSSTRTRRVAFF
CDR3 DNA: TGTGCCAGCAGTTCGACCCGTACCCGCAGAGTGGCTTTCTTT

J gene: TRBJ1-2
V gene: TRBV7-2
D gene: .
clone size: .
CDR3 protein: CASSLVGRADGYTF
CDR3 DNA: TGTGCCAGCAGCTTAGTGGGCAGGGCTGATGGCTACACCTTC

J gene: TRBJ1-2
V gene: TRBV20-1
D gene: .
clone size: .
CDR3 protein: CSARDIRVDYGYTF
CDR3 DNA: TGCAGTGCTAGAGATATCAGGGTGGACTATGGCTACACCTTC

J gene: TRBJ1-1
V gene: TRBV7-9
D gene: .
clone size: .
CDR3 protein: CASLNREMNTEAFF
CDR3 DNA: TGTGCCAGTCTGAACAGGGAAATGAACACTGAAGCTTTCTTT

J gene: TRBJ1-2
V gene: TRBV29-1
D gene: .
clone size: .
CDR3 protein: CSVQGLANYGYTF
CDR3 DNA: TGCAGCGTACAGGGATTGGCGAACTATGGCTACACCTTC

J gene: TRBJ2-4
V gene: TRBV6-2/TRBV6-3
D gene: TRBD1
clone size: .
CDR3 protein: CASSSPGQGNIQYF
CDR3 DNA: TGTGCCAGCAGTTCGCCGGGACAGGGAAACATTCAGTACTTC

J gene: TRBJ2-5
V gene: TRBV6-4
D gene: .
clone size: .
CDR3 protein: CASSDLPETQYF
CDR3 DNA: TGTGCCAGCAGTGACTTGCCAGAGACCCAGTACTTC

J gene: TRBJ2-5
V gene: TRBV5-1
D gene: TRBD2
clone size: few
CDR3 protein: CASSPAVSGGPRSQYF
CDR3 DNA: TGCGCCAGCAGCCCCGCCGTTAGCGGGGGACCCAGGTCCCAGTACTTC

J gene: TRBJ2-7
V gene: TRBV5-1
D gene: TRBD1
clone size: .
CDR3 protein: CASSFQGAAYEQYF
CDR3 DNA: TGCGCCAGCAGCTTCCAGGGGGCGGCCTACGAGCAGTACTTC

J gene: TRBJ2-7
V gene: TRBV7-6
D gene: .
clone size: many
CDR3 protein: CASSPTGLVSDEQYF
CDR3 DNA: TGTGCCAGCAGCCCAACGGGACTCGTGTCAGACGAGCAGTACTTC

J gene: TRBJ2-3
V gene: TRBV5-6
D gene: TRBD2
clone size: many
CDR3 protein: CASSLFQRGSTDTQYF
CDR3 DNA: TGTGCCAGCAGCTTGTTCCAGCGGGGGAGCACAGATACGCAGTATTTT

J gene: TRBJ2-2
V gene: TRBV5-4
D gene: TRBD2
clone size: few
CDR3 protein: CASSSSGGATGELFF
CDR3 DNA: TGTGCCAGCAGCTCTAGCGGGGGGGCAACCGGGGAGCTGTTTTTT

J gene: TRBJ1-3
V gene: TRBV7-2
D gene: .
clone size: .
CDR3 protein: CASSQNGVNTIYF
CDR3 DNA: TGTGCCAGCAGCCAGAATGGGGTAAACACCATATATTTT

J gene: TRBJ2-2
V gene: TRBV7-9
D gene: .
clone size: .
CDR3 protein: CASSHRRGTGELFF
CDR3 DNA: TGTGCCAGCAGCCACAGGAGGGGTACCGGGGAGCTGTTTTTT

J gene: TRBJ2-3
V gene: TRBV7-2
D gene: .
clone size: few
CDR3 protein: CASSLAGQEDTQYF
CDR3 DNA: TGTGCCAGCAGCTTAGCTGGCCAAGAAGATACGCAGTATTTT

J gene: TRBJ1-5
V gene: TRBV23-1
D gene: .
clone size: .
CDR3 protein: CASSQSHRTDQPQHF
CDR3 DNA: TGCGCCAGCAGTCAATCGCACAGAACGGATCAGCCCCAGCATTTT

J gene: TRBJ2-3
V gene: TRBV5-1
D gene: TRBD2
clone size: .
CDR3 protein: CASSPVAGTDTQYF
CDR3 DNA: TGCGCCAGCAGCCCCGTAGCGGGGACAGATACGCAGTATTTT

J gene: TRBJ1-6
V gene: TRBV6-5
D gene: TRBD1
clone size: few
CDR3 protein: CASSYSGTGDTPLHF
CDR3 DNA: TGTGCCAGCAGTTACTCCGGGACAGGGGATACACCCCTCCACTTT

J gene: TRBJ1-4
V gene: TRBV6-1
D gene: TRBD1
clone size: .
CDR3 protein: CASNRDRGHSPTNEKLFF
CDR3 DNA: TGTGCCAGCAACCGGGACAGGGGGCATAGCCCAACTAATGAAAAACTGTTTTTT

J gene: TRBJ2-1
V gene: TRBV24-1
D gene: .
clone size: .
CDR3 protein: CATSEGGGREMENEQFF
CDR3 DNA: TGTGCCACCAGTGAGGGCGGCGGGCGGGAAATGGAAAATGAGCAGTTCTTC

J gene: TRBJ2-2
V gene: TRBV19
D gene: TRBD1
clone size: once
CDR3 protein: CASTRTGRIPNTGELFF
CDR3 DNA: TGTGCCAGTACGAGGACAGGGCGAATTCCGAACACCGGGGAGCTGTTTTTT

J gene: TRBJ2-5
V gene: TRBV5-1
D gene: TRBD1
clone size: many
CDR3 protein: CASSTGQGEETQYF
CDR3 DNA: TGCGCCAGCAGCACGGGACAGGGGGAAGAGACCCAGTACTTC

J gene: TRBJ1-2
V gene: TRBV7-2
D gene: .
clone size: .
CDR3 protein: CASSLQPGDGYTF
CDR3 DNA: TGTGCCAGCAGCCTACAGCCAGGGGATGGCTACACCTTC

J gene: TRBJ2-5
V gene: TRBV20-1
D gene: .
clone size: .
CDR3 protein: CSASPRRYPQETQYF
CDR3 DNA: TGCAGTGCGAGCCCCCGGAGGTACCCTCAAGAGACCCAGTACTTC

J gene: TRBJ1-5
V gene: TRBV24-1
D gene: .
clone size: few
CDR3 protein: CATSDPHQPQHF
CDR3 DNA: TGTGCCACCAGTGATCCGCATCAGCCCCAGCATTTT

J gene: TRBJ2-5
V gene: TRBV7-3
D gene: TRBD2
clone size: .
CDR3 protein: CASSRLAGPSTQYF
CDR3 DNA: TGTGCCAGCAGCCGACTAGCGGGGCCCTCGACCCAGTACTTC

J gene: TRBJ2-1
V gene: TRBV4-3
D gene: .
clone size: .
CDR3 protein: CASSPGDQGRDEQFF
CDR3 DNA: TGCGCCAGCAGCCCCGGGGACCAGGGCAGGGATGAGCAGTTCTTC

J gene: TRBJ2-2
V gene: TRBV4-1
D gene: .
clone size: .
CDR3 protein: CASSTAQDPGELFF
CDR3 DNA: TGCGCCAGCAGCACGGCGCAGGATCCCGGGGAGCTGTTTTTT

J gene: TRBJ1-1
V gene: TRBV30
D gene: .
clone size: .
CDR3 protein: CAWSVRNKGVGWVTEAFF
CDR3 DNA: TGTGCCTGGAGTGTAAGGAATAAGGGCGTGGGATGGGTCACTGAAGCTTTCTTT

J gene: TRBJ2-6
V gene: TRBV7-9
D gene: .
clone size: few
CDR3 protein: CASSLGRDSGANVLTF
CDR3 DNA: TGTGCCAGCAGCTTAGGTCGAGACTCTGGGGCCAACGTCCTGACTTTC

J gene: TRBJ1-1
V gene: TRBV7-9
D gene: TRBD1
clone size: .
CDR3 protein: CASSFRQGWTEAFF
CDR3 DNA: TGTGCCAGCAGCTTTCGACAGGGTTGGACTGAAGCTTTCTTT

J gene: TRBJ2-1
V gene: TRBV29-1
D gene: .
clone size: .
CDR3 protein: CSAAPRAGEQFF
CDR3 DNA: TGCAGCGCAGCACCTAGGGCAGGGGAGCAGTTCTTC

J gene: TRBJ2-1
V gene: TRBV7-2
D gene: TRBD1
clone size: many
CDR3 protein: CASSLNGRDREFF
CDR3 DNA: TGTGCCAGCAGCTTGAATGGCCGGGACAGGGAATTCTTC

J gene: TRBJ1-6
V gene: TRBV3-1
D gene: TRBD1
clone size: few
CDR3 protein: CASSQGRTGRASSPLHF
CDR3 DNA: TGTGCCAGCAGCCAAGGAAGGACAGGGCGAGCCAGTTCACCCCTCCACTTT

J gene: TRBJ1-4
V gene: TRBV12-3/TRBV12-4
D gene: .
clone size: once
CDR3 protein: CASSAIPVDEKLFF
CDR3 DNA: TGTGCCAGCTCCGCAATCCCGGTGGATGAAAAACTGTTTTTT

J gene: TRBJ2-5
V gene: TRBV5-1
D gene: TRBD2
clone size: .
CDR3 protein: CASSWTSGGLQETQYF
CDR3 DNA: TGCGCCAGCAGCTGGACTAGCGGGGGGCTCCAAGAGACCCAGTACTTC